This T cell receptor (beta chain) is from a study of T cell repertoires in cytomegalovirus infection. Overall study: Both CMV infection and a matching HLA type were indicated by public TCR beta signatures.

CDR1 is MNHEY and CDR2 is SVGEGT in the germline V gene. CDR3 size: 17 residues. Losses at the gene ends were 2 bases for V and 5 bases for J; bases not matched to a gene: 12. TCRdb passed the reads through MiXCR, listing each CDR3 protein once. The sample has around 99,000 distinct CDR3 sequences; 25% to 30% are singletons. On this clonotype: The antigen remains unidentified.

Sequences were derived from CD8+ T cells from cultured PBMCs, sampled from culture after CMV antigen stimulation. The rearrangement uses TRBV6-2 or TRBV6-3 and TRBJ2-4; 7 nucleotides line up with TRBD1. The source of this sequence is a human donor in good health (CMV status not recorded). Some clones in this sample may be carry-over from other donors' samples. CDR3 DNA: TGTGCCAGCAGTTACACCCCCGGAGAGGGGGCCGAAAACATTCAGTACTTC. Translating it yields CASSYTPGEGAENIQYF.